The clone carrying this T cell receptor beta chain has a handful of counts. Its cognate antigen is unknown. CDR3 length: 15 residues. Per germline, CDR1 MDHEN and CDR2 SYDVKM. The ends were cut back, 5 bases at V and 5 bases at J, with 19 bases in the middle. Investigators isolated RNA and reverse transcribed it into cDNA to act as the sequencing template. The assay was immunoSEQ multiplex PCR, and TCRdb's table has in-frame clones only and misses some. The sample has some 110,000 clones, roughly two thirds seen once. The source of the sample is a study of CD8+ T cells in alopecia areata. Study-level findings and limits: Sharing of TCRs across patients appeared less clear than in mice, possibly for HLA-related reasons. An increase in clonality over normal scalp was evident in lesional scalp, especially alopecia totalis/universalis.

The sequenced sample was CD4+ T cells sorted from blood. The V and J genes are TRBV28 and TRBJ2-7; tentatively, D is TRBD1 (6 bases). The TCR comes from a human donor in good health. CDR3 residues: CASSPPLQGTHEQYF. As DNA, the CDR3 is TGTGCCAGCAGTCCCCCCCTACAGGGAACCCACGAGCAGTACTTC. The full variable domain, completed using reference TRBV28 and TRBJ2-7, is DVKVTQSSRYLVKRTGEKVFLECVQDMDHENMFWYRQDPGLGLRLIYFSYDVKMKEKGDIPEGYSVSREKKERFSLILESASTNQTSMYLCASSPPLQGTHEQYFGPGTRLTVT.